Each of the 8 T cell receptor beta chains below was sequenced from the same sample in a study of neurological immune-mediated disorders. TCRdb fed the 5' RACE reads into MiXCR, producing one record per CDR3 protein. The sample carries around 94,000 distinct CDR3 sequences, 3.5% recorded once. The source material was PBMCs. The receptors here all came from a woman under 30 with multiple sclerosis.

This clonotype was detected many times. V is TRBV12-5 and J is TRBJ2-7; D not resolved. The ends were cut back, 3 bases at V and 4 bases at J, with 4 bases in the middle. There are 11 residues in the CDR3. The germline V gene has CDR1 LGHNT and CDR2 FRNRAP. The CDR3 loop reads CASGFIYEQYF. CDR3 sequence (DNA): TGTGCTAGTGGTTTTATTTACGAGCAGTACTTC.

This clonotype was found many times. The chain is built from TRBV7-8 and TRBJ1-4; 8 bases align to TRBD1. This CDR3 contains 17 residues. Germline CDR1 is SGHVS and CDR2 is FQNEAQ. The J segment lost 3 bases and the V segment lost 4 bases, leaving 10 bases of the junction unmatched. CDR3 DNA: TGTGCCAGCAGCTCCCGGACAGGGATCAGGTCTAATGAAAAACTGTTTTTT. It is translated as CASSSRTGIRSNEKLFF.

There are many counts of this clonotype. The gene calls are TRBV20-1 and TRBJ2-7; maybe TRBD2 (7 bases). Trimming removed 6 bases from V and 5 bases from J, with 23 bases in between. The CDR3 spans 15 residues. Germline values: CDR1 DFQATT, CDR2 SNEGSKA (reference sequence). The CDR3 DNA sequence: TGCAGTGCCCTACGGGGGGCGGGAGCCAGAGACGAGCAGTACTTC. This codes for CSALRGAGARDEQYF.

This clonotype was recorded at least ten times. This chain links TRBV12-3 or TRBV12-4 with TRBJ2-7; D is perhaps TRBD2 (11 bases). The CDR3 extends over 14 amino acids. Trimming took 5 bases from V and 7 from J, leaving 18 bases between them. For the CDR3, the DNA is TGTGCCAGCAGTAGACTAGCGGGACAGGGGGAGCAGTACTTC. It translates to CASSRLAGQGEQYF.

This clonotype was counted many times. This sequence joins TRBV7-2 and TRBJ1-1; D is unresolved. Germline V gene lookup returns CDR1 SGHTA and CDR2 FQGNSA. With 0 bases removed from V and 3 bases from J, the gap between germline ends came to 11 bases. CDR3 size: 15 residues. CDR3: CASSLATGIDTEAFF. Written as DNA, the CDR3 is TGTGCCAGCAGCTTAGCTACGGGGATAGACACTGAAGCTTTCTTT.

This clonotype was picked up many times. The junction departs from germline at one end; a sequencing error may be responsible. The CDR3 region is CASSIAGRIYEQFF. CDR3 bases: TGTGCCAGCAGCATAGCGGGAAGAATCTATGAGCAGTTCTTC. The chain links TRBV7-2 to TRBJ2-1; 8 bases line up with TRBD2. CDR1 and CDR2 (germline): SGHTA, FQGNSA. This CDR3 spans 14 amino acids.

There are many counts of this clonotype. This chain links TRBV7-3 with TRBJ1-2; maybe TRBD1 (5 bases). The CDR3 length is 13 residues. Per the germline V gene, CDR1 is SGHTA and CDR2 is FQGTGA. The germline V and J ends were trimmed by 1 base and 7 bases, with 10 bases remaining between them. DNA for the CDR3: TGTGCCAGCAGCTTAAGGGGTGGGGGTGGCTACACCTTC. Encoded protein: CASSLRGGGGYTF.

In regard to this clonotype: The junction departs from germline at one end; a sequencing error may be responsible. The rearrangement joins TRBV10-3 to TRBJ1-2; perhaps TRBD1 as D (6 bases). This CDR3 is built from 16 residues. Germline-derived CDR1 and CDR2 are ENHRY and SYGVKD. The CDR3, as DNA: TGTGCCATCAGTGGCTTTGGCGGAAAGGGGGACTCTGGCTGCACCTTC. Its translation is CAISGFGGKGDSGCTF.